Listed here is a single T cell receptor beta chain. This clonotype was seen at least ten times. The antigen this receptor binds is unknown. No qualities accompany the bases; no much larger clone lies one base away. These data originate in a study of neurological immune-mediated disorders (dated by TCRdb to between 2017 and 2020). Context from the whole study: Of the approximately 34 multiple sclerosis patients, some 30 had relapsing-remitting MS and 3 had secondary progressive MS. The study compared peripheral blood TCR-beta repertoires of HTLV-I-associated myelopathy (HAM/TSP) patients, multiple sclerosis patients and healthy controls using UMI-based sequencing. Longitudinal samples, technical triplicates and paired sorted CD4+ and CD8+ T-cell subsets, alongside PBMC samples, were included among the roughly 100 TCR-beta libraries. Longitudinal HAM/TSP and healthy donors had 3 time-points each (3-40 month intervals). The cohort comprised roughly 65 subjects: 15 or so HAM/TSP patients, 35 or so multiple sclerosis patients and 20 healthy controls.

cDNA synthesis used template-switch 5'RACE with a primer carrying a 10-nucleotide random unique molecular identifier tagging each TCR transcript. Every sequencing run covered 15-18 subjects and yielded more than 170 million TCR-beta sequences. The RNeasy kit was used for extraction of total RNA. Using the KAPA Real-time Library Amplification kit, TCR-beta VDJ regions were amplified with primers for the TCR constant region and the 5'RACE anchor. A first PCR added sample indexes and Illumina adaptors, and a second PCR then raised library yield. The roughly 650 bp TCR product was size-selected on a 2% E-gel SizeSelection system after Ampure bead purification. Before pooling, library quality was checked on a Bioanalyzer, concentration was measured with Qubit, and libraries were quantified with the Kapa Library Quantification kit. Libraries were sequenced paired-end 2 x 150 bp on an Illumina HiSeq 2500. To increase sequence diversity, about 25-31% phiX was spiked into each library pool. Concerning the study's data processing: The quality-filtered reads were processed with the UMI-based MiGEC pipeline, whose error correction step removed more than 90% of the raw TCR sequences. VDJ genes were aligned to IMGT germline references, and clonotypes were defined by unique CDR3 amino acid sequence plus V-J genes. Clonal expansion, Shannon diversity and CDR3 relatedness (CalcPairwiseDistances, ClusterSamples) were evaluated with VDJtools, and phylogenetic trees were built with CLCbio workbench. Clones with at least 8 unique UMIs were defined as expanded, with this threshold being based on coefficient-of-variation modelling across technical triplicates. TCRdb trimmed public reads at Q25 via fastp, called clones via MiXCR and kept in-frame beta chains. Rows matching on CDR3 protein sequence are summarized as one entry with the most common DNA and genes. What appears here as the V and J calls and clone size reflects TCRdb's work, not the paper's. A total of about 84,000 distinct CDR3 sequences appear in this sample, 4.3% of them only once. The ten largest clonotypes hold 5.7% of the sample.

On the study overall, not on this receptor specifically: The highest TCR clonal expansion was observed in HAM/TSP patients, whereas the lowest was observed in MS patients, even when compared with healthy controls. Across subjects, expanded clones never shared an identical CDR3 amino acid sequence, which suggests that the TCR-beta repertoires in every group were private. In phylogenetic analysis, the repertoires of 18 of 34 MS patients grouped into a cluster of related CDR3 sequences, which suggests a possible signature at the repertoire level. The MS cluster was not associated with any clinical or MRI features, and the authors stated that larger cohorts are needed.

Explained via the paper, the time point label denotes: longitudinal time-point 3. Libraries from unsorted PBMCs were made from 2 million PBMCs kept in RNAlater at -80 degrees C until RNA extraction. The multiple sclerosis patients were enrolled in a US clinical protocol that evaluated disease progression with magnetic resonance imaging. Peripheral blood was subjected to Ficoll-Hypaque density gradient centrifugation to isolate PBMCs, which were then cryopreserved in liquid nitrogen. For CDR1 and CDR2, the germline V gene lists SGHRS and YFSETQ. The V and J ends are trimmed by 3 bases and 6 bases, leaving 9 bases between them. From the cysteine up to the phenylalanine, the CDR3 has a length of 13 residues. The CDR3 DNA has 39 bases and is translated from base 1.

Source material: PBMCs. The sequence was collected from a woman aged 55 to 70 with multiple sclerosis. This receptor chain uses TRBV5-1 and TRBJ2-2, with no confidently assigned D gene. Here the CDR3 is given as CASSYVVAGELFF. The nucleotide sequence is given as TGCGCCAGCAGCTACGTCGTTGCCGGGGAGCTGTTTTTT.